This T cell receptor beta chain was recovered during a study of cytomegalovirus exposure and HLA in healthy donors. Study at large: One earlier analysis, a look at roughly 170 million T cells, found about 100 million unique TCR beta sequences.

The study ran its PCR with 60 Vbeta and 13 Jbeta primers. Here immunoSEQ multiplex PCR was the method, and the copy in TCRdb shows in-frame clones only, minus some. The data hold roughly 200,000 clones, with around 80% observed a single time. J was trimmed by 0 bases and V by 0 bases; bases with no gene match: 1. The length of the CDR3 is 15 residues. Looked up from germline, CDR1 is GTSNPN and CDR2 is SVGIG (reference sequence). The sequencing sample was made of PBMCs. V usage is TRBV30 and J usage is TRBJ2-1, with 8 positions matching TRBD1. This receptor was taken from a boy between 2 and 10 years old in good health and CMV-seronegative. For the CDR3, the DNA is TGTGCCTGGAGTGTAGGGACAGGCTCCTACAATGAGCAGTTCTTC. Its protein product is CAWSVGTGSYNEQFF.